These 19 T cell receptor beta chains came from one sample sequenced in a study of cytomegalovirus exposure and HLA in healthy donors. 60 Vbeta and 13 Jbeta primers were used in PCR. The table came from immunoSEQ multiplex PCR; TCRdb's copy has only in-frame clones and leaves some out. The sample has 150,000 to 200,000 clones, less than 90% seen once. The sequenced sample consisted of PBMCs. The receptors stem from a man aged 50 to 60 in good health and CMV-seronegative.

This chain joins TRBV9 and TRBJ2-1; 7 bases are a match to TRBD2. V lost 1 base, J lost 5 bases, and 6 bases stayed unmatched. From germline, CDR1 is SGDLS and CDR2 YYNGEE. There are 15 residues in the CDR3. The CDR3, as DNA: TGTGCCAGCAGCGTATTCAGCGGGATGAACAATGAGCAGTTCTTC. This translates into CASSVFSGMNNEQFF.

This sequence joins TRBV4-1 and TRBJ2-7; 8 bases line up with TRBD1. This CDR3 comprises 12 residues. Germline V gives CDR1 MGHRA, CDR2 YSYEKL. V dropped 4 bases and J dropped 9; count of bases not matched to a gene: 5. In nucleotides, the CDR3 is TGCGCCAGCAGCCCAGGGGGCGCGTGGCAGTACTTC. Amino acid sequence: CASSPGGAWQYF.

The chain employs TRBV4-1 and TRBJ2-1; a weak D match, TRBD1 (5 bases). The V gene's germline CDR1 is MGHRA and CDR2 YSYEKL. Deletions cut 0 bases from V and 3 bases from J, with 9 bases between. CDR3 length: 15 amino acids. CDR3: CASSQDRVGYNEQFF. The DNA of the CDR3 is TGCGCCAGCAGCCAAGACAGGGTAGGCTACAATGAGCAGTTCTTC.

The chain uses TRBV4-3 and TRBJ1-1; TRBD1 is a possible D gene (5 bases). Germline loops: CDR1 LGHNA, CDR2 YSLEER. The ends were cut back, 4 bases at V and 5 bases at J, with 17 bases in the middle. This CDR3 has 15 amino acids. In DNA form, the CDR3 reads TGCGCCAGCAGCCCACTGGACAAGAAGAGGACTGAAGCTTTCTTT. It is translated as CASSPLDKKRTEAFF.

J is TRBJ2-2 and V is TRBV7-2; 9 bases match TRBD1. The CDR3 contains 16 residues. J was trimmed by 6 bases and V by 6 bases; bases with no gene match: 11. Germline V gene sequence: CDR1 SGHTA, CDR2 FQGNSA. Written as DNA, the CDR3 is TGTGCCAGCAGTTATGGGACAGGGACCCGCGCCGGGGAGCTGTTTTTT. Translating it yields CASSYGTGTRAGELFF.

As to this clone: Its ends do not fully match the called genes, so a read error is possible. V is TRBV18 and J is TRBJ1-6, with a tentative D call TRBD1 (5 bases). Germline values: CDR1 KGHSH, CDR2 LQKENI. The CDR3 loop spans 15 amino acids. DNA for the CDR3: TGTGCCAGCTCACACGAGACAGTTAATAATTCACCCCCCCACTTT. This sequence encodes CASSHETVNNSPPHF.

The CDR3 sequence is CASSPGTWANEQFF. DNA of the CDR3: TGTGCCAGCAGTCCCGGGACATGGGCCAATGAGCAGTTCTTC. The chain links TRBV2 to TRBJ2-1, with D possibly matching TRBD1 (6 bases). V lost 5 bases and J 6 bases, leaving 14 bases between the germline ends. The germline V gene encodes CDR1 SNHLY and CDR2 FYNNEI. This CDR3 has 14 amino acids.

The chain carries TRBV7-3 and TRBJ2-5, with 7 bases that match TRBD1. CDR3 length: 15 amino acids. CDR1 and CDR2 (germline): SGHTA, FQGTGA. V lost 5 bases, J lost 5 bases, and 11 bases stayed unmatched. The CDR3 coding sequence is TGTGCCAGCAGCCCATCCGGACAGGTCTGGGAGACCCAGTACTTC. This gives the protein CASSPSGQVWETQYF.

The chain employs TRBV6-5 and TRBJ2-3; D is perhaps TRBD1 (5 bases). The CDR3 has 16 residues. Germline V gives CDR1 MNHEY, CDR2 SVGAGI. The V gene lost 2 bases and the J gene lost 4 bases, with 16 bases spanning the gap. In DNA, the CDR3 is TGTGCCAGCAGTTACGTACGGCCAGGGAACCCAGATACGCAGTATTTT. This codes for CASSYVRPGNPDTQYF.

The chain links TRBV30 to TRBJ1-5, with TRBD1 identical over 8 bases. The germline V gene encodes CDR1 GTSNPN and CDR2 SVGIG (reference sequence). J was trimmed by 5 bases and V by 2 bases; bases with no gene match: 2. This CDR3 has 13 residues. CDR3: CAWSSRGHQPQHF. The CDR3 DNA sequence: TGTGCCTGGAGTTCCAGGGGGCATCAGCCCCAGCATTTT.

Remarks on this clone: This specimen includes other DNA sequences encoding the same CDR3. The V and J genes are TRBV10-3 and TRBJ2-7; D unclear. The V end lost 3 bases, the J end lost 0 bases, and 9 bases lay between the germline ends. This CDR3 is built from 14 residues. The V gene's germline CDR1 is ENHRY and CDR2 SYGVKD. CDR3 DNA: TGTGCCATCAGTGAAACCGGGTCCTCCTACGAGCAGTACTTC. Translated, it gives CAISETGSSYEQYF.

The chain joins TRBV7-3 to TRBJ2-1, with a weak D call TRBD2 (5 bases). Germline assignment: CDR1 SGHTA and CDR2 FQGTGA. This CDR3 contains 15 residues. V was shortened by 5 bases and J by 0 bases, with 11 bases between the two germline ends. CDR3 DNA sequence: TGTGCCAGCAGCCCCGACTACCGCTCCTACAATGAGCAGTTCTTC. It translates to CASSPDYRSYNEQFF.

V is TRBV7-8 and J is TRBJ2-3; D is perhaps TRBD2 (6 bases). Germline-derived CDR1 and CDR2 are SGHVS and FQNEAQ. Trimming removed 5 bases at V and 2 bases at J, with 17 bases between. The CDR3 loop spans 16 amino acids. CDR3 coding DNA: TGTGCCAGCAGCACCACTGGCGGGGATCTCACAGATACGCAGTATTTT. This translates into CASSTTGGDLTDTQYF.

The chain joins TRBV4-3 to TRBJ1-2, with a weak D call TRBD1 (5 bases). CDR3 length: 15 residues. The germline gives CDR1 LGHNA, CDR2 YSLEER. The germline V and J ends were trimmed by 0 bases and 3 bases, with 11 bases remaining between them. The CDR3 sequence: CASSQDGQGDYGYTF. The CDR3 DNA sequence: TGCGCCAGCAGCCAAGATGGCCAGGGCGACTATGGCTACACCTTC.

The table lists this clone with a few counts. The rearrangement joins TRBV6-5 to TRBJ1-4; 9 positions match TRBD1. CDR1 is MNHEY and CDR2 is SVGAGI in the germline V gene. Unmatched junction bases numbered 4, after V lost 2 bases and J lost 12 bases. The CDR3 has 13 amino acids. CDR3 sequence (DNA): TGTGCCAGCAGTTACCGGGACAGGGAGGAACTGTTTTTT. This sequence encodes CASSYRDREELFF.

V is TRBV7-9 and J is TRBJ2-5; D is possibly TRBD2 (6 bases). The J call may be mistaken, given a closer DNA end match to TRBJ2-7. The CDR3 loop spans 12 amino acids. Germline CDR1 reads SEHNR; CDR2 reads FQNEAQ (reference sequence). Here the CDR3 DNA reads TGTGCCAGCAGCCTACTAGCTCACGAGCAGTACTTC. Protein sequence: CASSLLAHEQYF.

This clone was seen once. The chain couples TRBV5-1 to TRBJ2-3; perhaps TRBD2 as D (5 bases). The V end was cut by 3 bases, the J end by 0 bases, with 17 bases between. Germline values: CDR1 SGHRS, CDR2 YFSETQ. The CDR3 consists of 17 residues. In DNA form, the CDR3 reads TGCGCCAGCAGCTGGGGAGACACTTCACAGAGCACAGATACGCAGTATTTT. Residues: CASSWGDTSQSTDTQYF.

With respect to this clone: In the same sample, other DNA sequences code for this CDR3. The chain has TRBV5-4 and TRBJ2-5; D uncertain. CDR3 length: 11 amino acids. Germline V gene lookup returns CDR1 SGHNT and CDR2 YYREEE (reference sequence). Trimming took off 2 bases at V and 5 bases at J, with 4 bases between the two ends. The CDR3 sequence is CASSFRETQYF. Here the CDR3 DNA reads TGTGCCAGCAGCTTCCGGGAGACCCAGTACTTC.

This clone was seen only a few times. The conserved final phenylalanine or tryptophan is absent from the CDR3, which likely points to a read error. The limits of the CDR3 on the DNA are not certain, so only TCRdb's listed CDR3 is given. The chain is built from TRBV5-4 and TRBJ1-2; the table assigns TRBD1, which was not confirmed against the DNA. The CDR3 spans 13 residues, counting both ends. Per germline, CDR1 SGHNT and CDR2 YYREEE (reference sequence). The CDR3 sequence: CASSLDQGFSPSV.